These 13 T cell receptor beta chains came from one sample sequenced in a study of Tregs in tolerant kidney transplant recipients. TCRdb's table, derived via immunoSEQ multiplex PCR, lists solely in-frame clones and lacks some. The data show some 80,000 clones, nearly 98% seen once. The sequencing here drew on CD4+ T cells from blood, taken before the transplant. The receptor source for this set is a human donor who received a combined kidney and bone marrow transplant.

This clone was detected once. The chain couples TRBV6-1 to TRBJ2-5; 7 positions agree with TRBD1. The CDR3 loop spans 14 amino acids. Germline assignment: CDR1 MNHNS and CDR2 SASEGT. V lost 8 bases and J lost 7; bases outside the gene matches: 13. In DNA, the CDR3 is TGTGCCAGCCGGAATGACAGGGTATTTGTGACCCAGTACTTC. It translates to CASRNDRVFVTQYF.

The sample holds one count of this clone. V and J are TRBV7-2 and TRBJ2-3, with a possible D match to TRBD2 (5 bases). V dropped 4 bases and J dropped 3 bases, with 11 bases sitting between them. In germline, CDR1 is SGHTA, CDR2 FQGNSA. This CDR3 is 14 amino acids long. The CDR3 bases are TGTGCCAGCAGCTCCCCCGGGAATACAGATACGCAGTATTTT. Protein sequence: CASSSPGNTDTQYF.

This chain uses TRBV7-8 with TRBJ1-5; D might be TRBD1 (6 bases). The ends were cut back, 5 bases at V and 0 bases at J, with 14 bases in the middle. CDR1 is SGHVS and CDR2 is FQNEAQ in the germline V gene. CDR3 length: 16 amino acids. Here the CDR3 DNA reads TGTGCCAGCAGCCAAGGACAGAAGTATAGCAATCAGCCCCAGCATTTT. Amino acids: CASSQGQKYSNQPQHF.

V usage is TRBV28 and J usage is TRBJ2-7; 7 positions agree with TRBD1. V lost 4 bases and J lost 4; bases outside the gene matches: 10. The CDR3 covers 15 residues. Germline CDR1 and CDR2: MDHEN and SYDVKM. The CDR3 spells CASSSRTGNQYEQYF. DNA of the CDR3: TGTGCCAGCAGTTCTCGGACAGGAAATCAATACGAGCAGTACTTC.

The chain couples TRBV6-1 to TRBJ1-1; no clear D gene. CDR3 length equals 13 residues. Trimming removed 10 bases from V and 3 bases from J, with 15 bases in between. The germline gives CDR1 MNHNS, CDR2 SASEGT. DNA of the CDR3: TGTGCCAACCAATTGTACAGATACACTGAAGCTTTCTTT. Translation gives CANQLYRYTEAFF.

The chain joins TRBV7-8 to TRBJ1-4; no firm D call. The CDR3 length is 15 residues. V was trimmed by 5 bases and J by 4 bases, leaving 14 bases between them. CDR1 and CDR2 (germline): SGHVS, FQNEAQ. The DNA for the CDR3 is TGTGCCAGCAGCCCTAGCGGCCTCCTTAATGAAAAACTGTTTTTT. This sequence encodes CASSPSGLLNEKLFF.

This chain joins TRBV6-1 and TRBJ1-4; the match to TRBD1 covers 9 bases. The CDR3 has 14 amino acids. The V gene's germline CDR1 is MNHNS and CDR2 SASEGT. V lost 5 bases to trimming and J lost 8 bases; unmatched junction nucleotides: 6. This CDR3 reads CASSPPGQGEKLFF. The CDR3 DNA reads TGTGCCAGCAGTCCTCCGGGACAGGGCGAAAAACTGTTTTTT.

The gene calls are TRBV7-8 and TRBJ2-2; D may be TRBD2 (5 bases). The CDR3 consists of 14 residues. With 2 bases removed from V and 1 base from J, the gap between germline ends came to 5 bases. Per the germline V gene, CDR1 is SGHVS and CDR2 is FQNEAQ. The CDR3, as DNA: TGTGCCAGCAGCTTACGGGGGAACACCGGGGAGCTGTTTTTT. Translation: CASSLRGNTGELFF.

The chain employs TRBV2 and TRBJ1-1, with 8 bases identical to TRBD1. CDR1 SNHLY and CDR2 FYNNEI come from the germline V gene. The CDR3 runs to 16 residues. Losses at the gene ends were 3 bases for V and 1 base for J; bases not matched to a gene: 7. The CDR3 coding sequence is TGTGCCAGCAGTGATGGACAGGGAGTTCAGAACACTGAAGCTTTCTTT. Translation gives CASSDGQGVQNTEAFF. Drawing the rest from reference TRBV2 and TRBJ1-1, the complete variable domain is EPEVTQTPSHQVTQMGQEVILRCVPISNHLYFYWYRQILGQKVEFLVSFYNNEISEKSEIFDDQFSVERPDGSNFTLKIRSTKLEDSAMYFCASSDGQGVQNTEAFFGQGTRLTVV.

This rearrangement joins TRBV11-2 to TRBJ2-7; 10 bases match TRBD2. The germline V gene encodes CDR1 SGHAT and CDR2 FQNNGV. This CDR3 has 18 amino acids. V dropped 5 bases and J dropped 4; count of bases not matched to a gene: 17. The CDR3 protein is CASSHSGSSGRLGYEQYF. CDR3 nucleotide sequence: TGTGCCAGCAGCCACTCCGGGTCTAGCGGGAGACTGGGATACGAGCAGTACTTC.

This sequence joins TRBV5-4 and TRBJ1-1, with 8 nucleotides matching TRBD1. The ends lost 0 bases at V and 5 bases at J; junction bases unmatched: 3. This CDR3 is built from 14 residues. CDR1 and CDR2 from the germline V gene are SGHNT and YYREEE (reference sequence). The chain's CDR3 is CASSLGQGRTEAFF. CDR3 DNA sequence: TGTGCCAGCAGCTTGGGACAGGGGAGAACTGAAGCTTTCTTT.

J is TRBJ2-5 and V is TRBV6-1; TRBD2 agrees at 9 bases. The CDR3 is made up of 17 amino acids. J gave up 1 base and V 3 bases, and 9 bases lay outside the gene matches. Germline CDR1 reads MNHNS; CDR2 reads SASEGT. CDR3 sequence (DNA): TGTGCCAGCAGTGATTCAATACTAGCGGGCTTCCAAGAGACCCAGTACTTC. Its protein is CASSDSILAGFQETQYF.

The rearrangement links TRBV9 to TRBJ1-4; D ambiguous. V was clipped by 10 bases and J by 7 bases, with 17 bases between them. CDR3 length equals 13 residues. In germline, CDR1 is SGDLS, CDR2 YYNGEE. CDR3 nucleotide sequence: TGTGCCGAGAAAGCCATATTAAGTGAAAAACTGTTTTTT. This gives the protein CAEKAILSEKLFF.